This T cell receptor beta chain stems from a study of OX40 agonist ivuxolimab in advanced cancers. Study background: The mean age was approximately 60 years, ranging from about 20 to 79, with 80% to 85% of participants male. Two patients with cutaneous melanoma and one with hepatocellular carcinoma, three in total, showed partial responses. Allowance was made for prior anti-PD-1, anti-PD-L1 or anti-CTLA-4 therapy, and roughly 40% had some.

Profiled with immunoSEQ multiplex PCR; TCRdb holds only in-frame clones, not every one. The data show about 86,000 clones, approximately 90% seen once. On cycle 4 day 1 and cycle 7 day 1, as well as at baseline, blood was sampled. Trimming removed 6 bases at V and 8 bases at J, with 13 bases between. This CDR3 spans 13 amino acids. CDR1 and CDR2 from the germline V gene are LNHDA and SQIVND (reference sequence). The chain links TRBV19 to TRBJ1-4; TRBD1 is a possible D gene (5 bases). The receptor was derived from an adult with an advanced solid tumor such as melanoma, head and neck, liver or kidney cancer. Source: CD4+ or CD8+ T cells sorted from blood, taken in a trial of the OX40 agonist ivuxolimab. The DNA for the CDR3 is TGTGCCAGTAGACGGGGACGGTTCGAAAAACTGTTTTTT. Translating gives CASRRGRFEKLFF. Using reference TRBV19 and TRBJ1-4 for the parts outside the CDR3, the full variable domain is DGGITQSPKYLFRKEGQNVTLSCEQNLNHDAMYWYRQDPGQGLRLIYYSQIVNDFQKGDIAEGYSVSREKKESFPLTVTSAQKNPTAFYLCASRRGRFEKLFFGSGTQLSVL.